This T cell receptor (beta chain) was recovered during a study of T cell responses to AZD1222 COVID-19 vaccine. Study-level results: Most donors were white British and more were female, and clonal diversity was possibly underestimated. Dominant at 160-218 and 743-854, vaccine-associated CD4 TCRs also spanned spike. It was only after the peak T cell response that any repertoires were sampled. Increases in Spike-specific TCR breadth and depth were seen after two AZD1222 doses.

Remarks on this clone: Its specificity is unknown.

The data were produced by immunoSEQ multiplex PCR, yet TCRdb's version contains in-frame clones alone and is incomplete. The profile covers around 100,000 clones, with about 90% appearing a single time and 4% to 5.5% taken by the ten largest. The CDR3 loop spans 14 amino acids. In germline, CDR1 is SNHLY, CDR2 FYNNEI. With 4 bases removed from V and 4 bases from J, the gap between germline ends came to 11 bases. This sequence was found in an adult in good health. The chain recombines TRBV2 with TRBJ1-5, with TRBD1 as a possible D gene (6 bases). Sequencing used peripheral blood, obtained on day 0 of AZD1222 vaccination. CDR3 sequence (DNA): TGTGCCAGCAGTGTAAGCCAGGGGAATCAGCCCCAGCATTTT. Protein sequence: CASSVSQGNQPQHF.